This is a list of T cell receptor beta chains from one sample in a study of CD8+ T cells in alopecia areata. Here immunoSEQ multiplex PCR was the method, and the copy in TCRdb shows in-frame clones only, minus some. This sample has about 180,000 clones; roughly 46% occur once, and the top ten carry about a tenth. Specimen: CD8+ T cells sorted from blood, collected around week 53, from a patient treated with tofacitinib. These receptor sequences come from a human donor with alopecia areata. Both conserved end residues are part of each CDR3. D genes are given only for firm matches. Where a row states a size, it is once, few, many or the class of an expanded clone; other rows omit it.

j_gene: TRBJ2-5; abundance: .; d_gene: .; v_gene: TRBV2; len: 14; CDR3nt: TGTGCCAGTAAGACGGTAGCCTACCAAGAGACCCAGTACTTC; CDR3aa: CASKTVAYQETQYF
j_gene: TRBJ2-3; abundance: few; d_gene: TRBD1; v_gene: TRBV5-6; len: 14; CDR3nt: TGTGCTTCAGAAGGGACAGGGCCCACAGATACGCAGTATTTT; CDR3aa: CASEGTGPTDTQYF
j_gene: TRBJ2-7; abundance: .; d_gene: TRBD2; v_gene: TRBV29-1; len: 14; CDR3nt: TGCAGCGTTACTAGCGGGGTAGGAAGGTACGAGCAGTACTTC; CDR3aa: CSVTSGVGRYEQYF
j_gene: TRBJ2-7; abundance: few; d_gene: TRBD1; v_gene: TRBV4-2; len: 15; CDR3nt: TGTGCCAGCAGCCAGTTCCGGGACAGGGACCACGAGCAGTACTTC; CDR3aa: CASSQFRDRDHEQYF
j_gene: TRBJ2-1; abundance: .; d_gene: TRBD2; v_gene: TRBV13; len: 14; CDR3nt: TGTGCCAGCAGCTCACCGGGACTACCCAATGAGCAGTTCTTC; CDR3aa: CASSSPGLPNEQFF
j_gene: TRBJ1-1; abundance: .; d_gene: TRBD1; v_gene: TRBV19; len: 14; CDR3nt: TGTGCCAGTTGCCCCGGGACAGGGTACACTGAAGCTTTCTTT; CDR3aa: CASCPGTGYTEAFF
j_gene: TRBJ1-3; abundance: .; d_gene: .; v_gene: TRBV7-9; len: 15; CDR3nt: TGTGCCAGCAGCTTAGAAGACCACTCTGGAAACACCATATATTTT; CDR3aa: CASSLEDHSGNTIYF
j_gene: TRBJ2-7; abundance: few; d_gene: .; v_gene: TRBV30; len: 11; CDR3nt: TGTGCCTGGACTACAGGGATAGAGCAGTACTTC; CDR3aa: CAWTTGIEQYF
j_gene: TRBJ2-7; abundance: few; d_gene: .; v_gene: TRBV30; len: 14; CDR3nt: TGTGCCTGGAGTACCGCAGGAAGAGCCTACGAGCAGTACTTC; CDR3aa: CAWSTAGRAYEQYF
j_gene: TRBJ2-5; abundance: .; d_gene: .; v_gene: TRBV7-2; len: 15; CDR3nt: TGTGCCAGCAGCTTAGTTCAGGCCCTCCGAGAGACCCAGTACTTC; CDR3aa: CASSLVQALRETQYF